The 13 T cell receptor beta chains presented below share a single source sample, sequenced in a study of radiotherapy plus CTLA-4 blockade in lung cancer (dated by TCRdb to 2017 to 2018). The library was generated by the immunoSEQ multiplex PCR assay. As stored in TCRdb, this immuneACCESS dataset retains in-frame rearrangements with V and J assigned. A fraction of the clones does not appear; measured against another copy, unresolved V genes explain less than half of the discrepancy, and the remainder lacks a known reason. Here the sample has about 45,000 clones; 63% occur a single time. The ten largest clones add up to less than 20% of the sample. Material: peripheral blood, obtained from a patient treated with radiotherapy plus ipilimumab. All receptors come from a human donor with non-small cell lung cancer who had a partial response to radiotherapy plus ipilimumab.

The J gene is TRBJ2-2, the V gene TRBV5-5, with D perhaps TRBD2 (6 bases). This CDR3 has 16 amino acids. Germline CDR1 reads SGHKS; CDR2 reads YYEKEE (reference sequence). The V end was cut by 0 bases, the J end by 7 bases, with 16 bases between. The CDR3 reads CASSLGLARGFGELFF. Here the CDR3 DNA reads TGTGCCAGCAGCTTGGGGCTAGCGCGAGGGTTCGGGGAGCTGTTTTTT.

The chain recombines TRBV2 with TRBJ2-3, with unresolved D. Germline V gene lookup returns CDR1 SNHLY and CDR2 FYNNEI. Trimming stripped 6 bases from V and 6 bases from J, with 7 bases between. This CDR3 comprises 11 residues. In DNA form, the CDR3 reads TGTGCCAGCAGGTACGGGGATACGCAGTATTTT. Its translation: CASRYGDTQYF.

This CDR3 reads CASSRAGRGTEAFF. The CDR3 coding sequence is TGTGCCAGCAGCCGGGCAGGGAGGGGCACTGAAGCTTTCTTT. The chain is built from TRBV11-2 and TRBJ1-1; possible D gene TRBD1, 5 bases. Per germline, CDR1 SGHAT and CDR2 FQNNGV. Trimming removed 5 bases at V and 4 bases at J, with 14 bases between. The CDR3 extends over 14 amino acids.

This clone appeared a single time. The chain couples TRBV11-2 to TRBJ2-7; 7 bases fit TRBD1. The CDR3 is 14 residues long. Germline CDR1 and CDR2: SGHAT and FQNNGV. V dropped 5 bases and J dropped 7; count of bases not matched to a gene: 11. The CDR3 DNA reads TGTGCCAGCAGCGCTAGGGGCTACAGGGGAGAGCAGTACTTC. It is translated as CASSARGYRGEQYF.

The chain uses TRBV9 and TRBJ2-7; possible D gene TRBD2, 5 bases. The length of the CDR3 is 14 residues. V lost 4 bases to trimming and J lost 3 bases, with 14 bases between them. The germline V gene encodes CDR1 SGDLS and CDR2 YYNGEE. CDR3 DNA: TGTGCCAGCAGCCCTAGCTCCACCTTCTACGAGCAGTACTTC. It specifies CASSPSSTFYEQYF.

V usage is TRBV9 and J usage is TRBJ2-1, with 10 bases aligning to TRBD2. Germline V CDR1 and CDR2: SGDLS, YYNGEE. The V and J ends lost 4 bases and 8 bases, in that order; junction bases with no gene match: 12. This CDR3 has 16 residues. The CDR3 bases are TGTGCCAGCAGCATAGGACTAGCGGATGGGGAACATGAGCAGTTCTTC. It is translated as CASSIGLADGEHEQFF.

This clone has more than one count but fewer than ten. The rearrangement links TRBV6-6 to TRBJ1-5, with D hard to call. CDR1 and CDR2 from the germline V gene are MNHNY and SVGAGI (reference sequence). The CDR3 loop spans 13 amino acids. V was trimmed by 0 bases and J by 5 bases, leaving 5 bases between them. CDR3 loop: CASSYSQDQPQHF. CDR3 nucleotide sequence: TGTGCCAGCAGTTACTCGCAGGATCAGCCCCAGCATTTT.

The chain employs TRBV5-5 and TRBJ1-2; 7 nucleotides match TRBD1. Germline-derived CDR1 and CDR2 are SGHKS and YYEKEE (reference sequence). The CDR3 is 14 residues long. The J segment lost 4 bases and the V segment lost 3 bases, leaving 6 bases of the junction unmatched. The CDR3 DNA sequence: TGTGCCAGCAGCTCGGAACAGGGGTTCTATGGCTACACCTTC. Its translation is CASSSEQGFYGYTF.

The V call is TRBV4-1, the J call TRBJ1-5, with 8 bases identical to TRBD1. The CDR3 has 15 amino acids. J gave up 5 bases and V 0 bases, and 3 bases lay outside the gene matches. Germline V CDR1 and CDR2: MGHRA, YSYEKL. The CDR3 DNA reads TGCGCCAGCAGCCAAGATAGACAGGGGTATCAGCCCCAGCATTTT. Translation gives CASSQDRQGYQPQHF.

The gene calls are TRBV5-1 and TRBJ1-2; D gene uncertain. The CDR3 has 13 amino acids. The germline V gene encodes CDR1 SGHRS and CDR2 YFSETQ. Trimming left V 5 bases short and J 1 base short, with 9 bases between. CDR3 in amino acids: CASRTGLNYGYTF. The CDR3 nucleotides are TGCGCCAGCAGAACGGGTCTTAACTATGGCTACACCTTC.

This clone came up a few times. This chain uses TRBV10-3 with TRBJ1-1, with D maybe TRBD1 (5 bases). Deletions cut 4 bases from V and 5 bases from J, with 11 bases between. Germline assignment: CDR1 ENHRY and CDR2 SYGVKD. The CDR3 sequence is 13 residues long. CDR3 nucleotides: TGTGCCATCAGTGGAACAGGTGATACTGAAGCTTTCTTT. It specifies CAISGTGDTEAFF.

This rearrangement joins TRBV7-2 to TRBJ1-2, with D possibly TRBD1 on 6 matching bases. This CDR3 is built from 13 residues. Germline CDR1 is SGHTA and CDR2 is FQGNSA. The V and J ends lost 4 bases and 3 bases respectively, with 9 bases between them. CDR3 nucleotide sequence: TGTGCCAGCAGCTCACAGGGCTACTATGGCTACACCTTC. Its translation: CASSSQGYYGYTF.

The CDR3 sequence is CASSPREGETQYF. DNA of the CDR3: TGTGCCAGCTCACCAAGGGAGGGGGAGACCCAGTACTTC. The chain employs TRBV18 and TRBJ2-5; 7 bases map to TRBD2. CDR3 length: 13 amino acids. J was trimmed by 5 bases and V by 2 bases; bases with no gene match: 2. CDR1 KGHSH and CDR2 LQKENI come from the germline V gene.